This TCR beta chain stems from a study of post-analysis software for immune sequencing data. This CDR3 contains 15 residues. V shed 1 base and J shed 0 bases, with 4 bases lying between them. Per the germline V gene, CDR1 is LGHNA and CDR2 is YSLEER. Study-level results: When patients were compared with controls, 4 or 5 TRBV segments were more frequent, TRBV5-6, TRBV5-1 and TRBV20-1 among them.

Concerning this clonotype itself: Its antigen is not known.

The library was made from cDNA and included unique molecular identifiers. TCRdb ran MiXCR on the PCR reads and lists one entry per CDR3 protein. The table lists 400,000 to 500,000 distinct CDR3 sequences, 35% to 45% of them singletons, with approximately 7.7% in the top ten. This TCR was recovered from a girl aged 2 to 10 with multiple sclerosis. The V gene is TRBV4-3, the J gene TRBJ2-6; no definite D call. Source material: blood. The CDR3 region is CASSQGLSGANVLTF. The CDR3, as DNA: TGCGCCAGCAGCCAAGGACTCTCTGGGGCCAACGTCCTGACTTTC.